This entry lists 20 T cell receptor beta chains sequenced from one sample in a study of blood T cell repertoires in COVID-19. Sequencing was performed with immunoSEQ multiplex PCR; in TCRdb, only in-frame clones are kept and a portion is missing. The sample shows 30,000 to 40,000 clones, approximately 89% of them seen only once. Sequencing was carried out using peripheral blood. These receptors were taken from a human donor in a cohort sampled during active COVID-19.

The CDR3 nucleotides read TGTGCCATCAGTGCGGGACAGACGTCTGAAGCTTTCTTT. As protein: CAISAGQTSEAFF. The rearrangement uses TRBV10-3 and TRBJ1-1, with TRBD1 identical over 7 bases. V was pared by 4 bases and J by 6 bases, with 5 bases of the junction left unmatched. CDR3 length equals 13 residues. Per germline, CDR1 ENHRY and CDR2 SYGVKD.

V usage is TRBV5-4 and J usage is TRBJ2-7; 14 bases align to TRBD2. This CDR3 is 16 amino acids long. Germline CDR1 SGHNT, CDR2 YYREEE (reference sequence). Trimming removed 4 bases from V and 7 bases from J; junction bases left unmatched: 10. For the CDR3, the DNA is TGTGCCAGCAGCAGTGGGGGACTAGCGGGAGTGGGGGAGCAGTACTTC. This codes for CASSSGGLAGVGEQYF.

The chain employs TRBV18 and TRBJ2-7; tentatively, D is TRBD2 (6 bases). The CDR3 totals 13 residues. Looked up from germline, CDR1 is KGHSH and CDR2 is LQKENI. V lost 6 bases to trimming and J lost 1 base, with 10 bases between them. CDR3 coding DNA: TGTGCCAGCTCCCAGACTAGGTCCTACGAGCAGTACTTC. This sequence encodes CASSQTRSYEQYF. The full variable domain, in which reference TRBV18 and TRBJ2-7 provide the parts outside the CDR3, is NAGVMQNPRHLVRRRGQEARLRCSPMKGHSHVYWYRQLPEEGLKFMVYLQKENIIDESGMPKERFSAEFPKEGPSILRIQQVVRGDSAAYFCASSQTRSYEQYFGPGTRLTVT.

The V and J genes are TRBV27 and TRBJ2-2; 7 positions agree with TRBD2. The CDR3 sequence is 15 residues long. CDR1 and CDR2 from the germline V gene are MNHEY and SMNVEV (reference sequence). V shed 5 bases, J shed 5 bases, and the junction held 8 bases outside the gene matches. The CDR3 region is CASSPRTAGTGELFF. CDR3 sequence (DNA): TGTGCCAGCAGTCCCCGTACAGCGGGAACCGGGGAGCTGTTTTTT.

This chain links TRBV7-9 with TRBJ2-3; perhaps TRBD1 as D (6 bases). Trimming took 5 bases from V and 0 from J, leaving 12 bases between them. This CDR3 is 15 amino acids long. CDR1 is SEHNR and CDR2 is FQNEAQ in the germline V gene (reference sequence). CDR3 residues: CASSDGTLSTDTQYF. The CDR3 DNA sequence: TGTGCCAGCAGCGATGGGACACTTAGCACAGATACGCAGTATTTT.

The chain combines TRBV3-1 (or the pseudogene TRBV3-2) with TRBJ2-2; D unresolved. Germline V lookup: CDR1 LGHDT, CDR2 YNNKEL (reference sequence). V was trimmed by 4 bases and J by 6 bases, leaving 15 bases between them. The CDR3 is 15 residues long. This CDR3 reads CASSPPSFNAGELFF. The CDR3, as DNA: TGTGCCAGCAGCCCACCTAGTTTCAATGCCGGGGAGCTGTTTTTT.

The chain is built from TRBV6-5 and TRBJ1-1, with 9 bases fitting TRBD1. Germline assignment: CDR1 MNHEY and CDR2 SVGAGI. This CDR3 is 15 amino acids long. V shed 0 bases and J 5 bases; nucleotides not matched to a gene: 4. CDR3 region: CASSYSRQGGTEAFF. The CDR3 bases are TGTGCCAGCAGTTACTCTCGACAGGGGGGGACTGAAGCTTTCTTT.

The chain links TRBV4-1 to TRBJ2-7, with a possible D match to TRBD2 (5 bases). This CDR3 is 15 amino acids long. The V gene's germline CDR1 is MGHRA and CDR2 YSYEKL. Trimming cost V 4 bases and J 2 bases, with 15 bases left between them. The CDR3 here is CASSPGTRTTYEQYF. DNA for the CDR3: TGCGCCAGCAGCCCGGGAACACGAACAACCTACGAGCAGTACTTC.

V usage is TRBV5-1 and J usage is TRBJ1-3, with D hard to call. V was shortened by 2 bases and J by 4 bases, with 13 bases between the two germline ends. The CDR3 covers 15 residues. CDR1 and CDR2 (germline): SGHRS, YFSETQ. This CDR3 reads CASSLAGLIGNTIYF. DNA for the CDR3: TGCGCCAGCAGCTTAGCTGGACTGATCGGAAACACCATATATTTT. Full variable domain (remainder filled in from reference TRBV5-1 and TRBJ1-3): KAGVTQTPRYLIKTRGQQVTLSCSPISGHRSVSWYQQTPGQGLQFLFEYFSETQRNKGNFPGRFSGRQFSNSRSEMNVSTLELGDSALYLCASSLAGLIGNTIYFGEGSWLTVV.

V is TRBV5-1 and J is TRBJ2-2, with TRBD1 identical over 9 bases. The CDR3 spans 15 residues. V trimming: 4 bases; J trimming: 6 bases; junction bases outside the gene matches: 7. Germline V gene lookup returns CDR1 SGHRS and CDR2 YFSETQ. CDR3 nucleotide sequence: TGCGCCAGCAGCAGACAGGGGGTGGATTCCGGGGAGCTGTTTTTT. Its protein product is CASSRQGVDSGELFF.

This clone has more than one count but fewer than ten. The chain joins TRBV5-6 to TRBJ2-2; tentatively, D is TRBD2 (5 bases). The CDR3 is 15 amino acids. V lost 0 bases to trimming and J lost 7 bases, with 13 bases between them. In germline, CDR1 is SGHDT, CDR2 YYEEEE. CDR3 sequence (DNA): TGTGCCAGCAGCTTGGCCAATAGCGTTATCGGGGAGCTGTTTTTT. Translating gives CASSLANSVIGELFF.

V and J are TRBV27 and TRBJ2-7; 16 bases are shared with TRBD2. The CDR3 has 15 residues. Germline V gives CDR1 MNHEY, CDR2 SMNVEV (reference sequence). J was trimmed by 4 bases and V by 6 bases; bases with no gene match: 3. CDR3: CASRGLAGGIYEQYF. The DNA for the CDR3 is TGTGCCAGCAGGGGACTAGCGGGGGGGATTTACGAGCAGTACTTC.

The CDR3 is CASRRTGGGYTF. CDR3 nucleotide sequence: TGTGCCAGTAGGCGGACAGGGGGTGGCTACACCTTC. This rearrangement joins TRBV19 to TRBJ1-2; 10 bases map to TRBD1. Germline CDR1 LNHDA, CDR2 SQIVND (reference sequence). Losses at the gene ends were 6 bases for V and 7 bases for J; bases not matched to a gene: 2. The CDR3 loop spans 12 amino acids. Drawing the rest from reference TRBV19 and TRBJ1-2, the complete variable domain is DGGITQSPKYLFRKEGQNVTLSCEQNLNHDAMYWYRQDPGQGLRLIYYSQIVNDFQKGDIAEGYSVSREKKESFPLTVTSAQKNPTAFYLCASRRTGGGYTFGSGTRLTVV.

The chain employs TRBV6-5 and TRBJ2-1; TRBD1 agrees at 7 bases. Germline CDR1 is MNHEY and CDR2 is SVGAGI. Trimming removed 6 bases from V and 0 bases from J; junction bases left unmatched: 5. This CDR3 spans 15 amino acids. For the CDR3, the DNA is TGTGCCAGCAGAGTAAGACAGGGCTCCTACAATGAGCAGTTCTTC. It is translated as CASRVRQGSYNEQFF.

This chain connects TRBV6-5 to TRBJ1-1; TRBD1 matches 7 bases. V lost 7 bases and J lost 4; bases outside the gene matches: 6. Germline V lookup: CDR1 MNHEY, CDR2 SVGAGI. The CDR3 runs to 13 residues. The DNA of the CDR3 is TGTGCCAGCAAACAGACAGGGCGCACTGAAGCTTTCTTT. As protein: CASKQTGRTEAFF.

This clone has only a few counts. Here the CDR3 DNA reads TGTGCCAGCAGCCCGAGCTCGAACACTGAAGCTTTCTTT. It translates to CASSPSSNTEAFF. The chain joins TRBV7-2 to TRBJ1-1; D gene ambiguous. V lost 5 bases and J lost 1, with 8 bases in between. CDR1 and CDR2 from the germline V gene are SGHTA and FQGNSA. This CDR3 has 13 residues.

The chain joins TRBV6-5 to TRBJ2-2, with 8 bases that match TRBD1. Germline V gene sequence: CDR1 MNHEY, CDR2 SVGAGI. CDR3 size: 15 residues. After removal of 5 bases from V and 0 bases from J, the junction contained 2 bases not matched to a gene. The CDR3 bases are TGTGCCAGCAGTCGGACAGGGTCGAACACCGGGGAGCTGTTTTTT. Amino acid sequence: CASSRTGSNTGELFF.

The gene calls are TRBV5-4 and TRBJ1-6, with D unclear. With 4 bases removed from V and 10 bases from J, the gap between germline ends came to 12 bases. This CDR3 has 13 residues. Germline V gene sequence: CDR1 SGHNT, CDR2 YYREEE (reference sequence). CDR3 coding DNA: TGTGCCAGCAGCCTCTGGGAGCACTCACCCCTCCACTTT. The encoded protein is CASSLWEHSPLHF.

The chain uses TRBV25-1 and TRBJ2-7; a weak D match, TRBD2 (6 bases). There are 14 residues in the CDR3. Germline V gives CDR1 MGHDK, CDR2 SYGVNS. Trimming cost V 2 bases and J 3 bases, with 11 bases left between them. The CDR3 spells CASSEAGPVYEQYF. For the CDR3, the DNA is TGTGCCAGCAGTGAAGCGGGACCCGTCTACGAGCAGTACTTC.

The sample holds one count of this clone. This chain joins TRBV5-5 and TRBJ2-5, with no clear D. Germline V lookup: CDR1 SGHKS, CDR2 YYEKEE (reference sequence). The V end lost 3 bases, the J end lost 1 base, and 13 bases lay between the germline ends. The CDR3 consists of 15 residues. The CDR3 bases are TGTGCCAGCAGCTCCGTCGCAGGCCCCCAAGAGACCCAGTACTTC. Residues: CASSSVAGPQETQYF.